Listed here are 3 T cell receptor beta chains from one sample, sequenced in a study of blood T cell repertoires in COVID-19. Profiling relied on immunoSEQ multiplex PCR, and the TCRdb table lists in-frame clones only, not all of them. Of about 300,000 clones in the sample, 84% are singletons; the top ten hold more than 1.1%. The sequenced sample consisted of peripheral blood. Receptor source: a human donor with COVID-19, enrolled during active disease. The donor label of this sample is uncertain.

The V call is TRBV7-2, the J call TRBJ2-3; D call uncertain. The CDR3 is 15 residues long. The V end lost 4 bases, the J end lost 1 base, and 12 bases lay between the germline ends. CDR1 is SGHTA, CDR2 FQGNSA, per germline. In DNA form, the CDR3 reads TGTGCCAGCAGCTATGCGGCCCCGGGCACAGATACGCAGTATTTT. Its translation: CASSYAAPGTDTQYF. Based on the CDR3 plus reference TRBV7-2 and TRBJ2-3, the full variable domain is GAGVSQSPSNKVTEKGKDVELRCDPISGHTALYWYRQSLGQGLEFLIYFQGNSAPDKSGLPSDRFSAERTGGSVSTLTIQRTQQEDSAVYLCASSYAAPGTDTQYFGPGTRLTVL.

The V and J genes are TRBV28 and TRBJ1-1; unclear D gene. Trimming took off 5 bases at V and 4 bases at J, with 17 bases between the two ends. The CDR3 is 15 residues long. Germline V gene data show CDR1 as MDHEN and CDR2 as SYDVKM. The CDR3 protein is CASSEPGDDRTEAFF. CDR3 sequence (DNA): TGTGCCAGCAGTGAGCCGGGAGACGATCGCACTGAAGCTTTCTTT.

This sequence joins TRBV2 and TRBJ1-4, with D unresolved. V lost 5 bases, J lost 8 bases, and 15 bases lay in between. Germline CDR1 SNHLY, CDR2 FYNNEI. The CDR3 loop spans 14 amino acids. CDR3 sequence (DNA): TGTGCCAGCAGTTCGACACGGACGGGGGAAAAACTGTTTTTT. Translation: CASSSTRTGEKLFF.